These T cell receptor beta chains were read from a single sample in a study of CD8 T cells in ankylosing spondylitis. TCRdb passed the 5' RACE reads through MiXCR, listing each CDR3 protein once. This repertoire shows 300,000 to 350,000 distinct CDR3 sequences, around 21% found once; its top ten account for 3.5%. Sequencing input: blood, either unsorted or a sorted T cell fraction (not recorded which). The receptors were gathered from a female donor with ankylosing spondylitis or in good health (not recorded which). The CDR3 runs from the conserved cysteine through the conserved F or W. D genes are given only for firm matches. Clone size, where shown, is once, few, many, or a class for clones that have expanded.

CDR3 DNA: TGCAGTGCTAGAGAGGGTGGGGTCGGGTATCAGCCCCAGCATTTT; CDR3 protein: CSAREGGVGYQPQHF; D gene: NA; V gene: TRBV20-1; J gene: TRBJ1-5; clone size: many; CDR3 length: 15
CDR3 DNA: TGTGCCAGCAGCTGGACTAGCGGGAGGGGGAATGAGCGGTTCTTC; CDR3 protein: CASSWTSGRGNERFF; D gene: TRBD2; V gene: TRBV12-3/TRBV12-4; J gene: TRBJ2-1; clone size: NA; CDR3 length: 15
CDR3 DNA: TGTGCCACCAGTGATAGGGGAAACTATGGCTACACCTTC; CDR3 protein: CATSDRGNYGYTF; D gene: NA; V gene: TRBV24-1; J gene: TRBJ1-2; clone size: few; CDR3 length: 13
CDR3 DNA: TGTGCCAGCAGCTTGGCGGGGCTCGCCTACGAGCAGTACTTC; CDR3 protein: CASSLAGLAYEQYF; D gene: NA; V gene: TRBV5-5; J gene: TRBJ2-7; clone size: many; CDR3 length: 14
CDR3 DNA: TGCAGTGCTAGCGATCTGGCAGGCCTTACCTACGAGCAGTACTTC; CDR3 protein: CSASDLAGLTYEQYF; D gene: NA; V gene: TRBV20-1; J gene: TRBJ2-7; clone size: few; CDR3 length: 15
CDR3 DNA: TGTGCCAGCCGTGACAGGGGGGGGGCCTACGAGCAGTACTTC; CDR3 protein: CASRDRGGAYEQYF; D gene: TRBD1; V gene: TRBV28; J gene: TRBJ2-7; clone size: few; CDR3 length: 14
CDR3 DNA: TGCAGTGCTACCACTTTAGCGGGGAGAGGGGCAGATACGCAGTATTTT; CDR3 protein: CSATTLAGRGADTQYF; D gene: TRBD2; V gene: TRBV20-1; J gene: TRBJ2-3; clone size: NA; CDR3 length: 16
CDR3 DNA: TGCGCCAGCAGCTTCGTTGCAGGGGGCAATGAGCAGTTCTTC; CDR3 protein: CASSFVAGGNEQFF; D gene: TRBD1; V gene: TRBV5-1; J gene: TRBJ2-1; clone size: few; CDR3 length: 14
CDR3 DNA: TGTGCCAGTAGTCACAGGGGTCCAGGGGCCAACGTCCTGACTTTC; CDR3 protein: CASSHRGPGANVLTF; D gene: TRBD1; V gene: TRBV19; J gene: TRBJ2-6; clone size: few; CDR3 length: 15
CDR3 DNA: TGTGCCAGCAGCTCTCTCCGACAGGGAACAGATACGCAGTATTTT; CDR3 protein: CASSSLRQGTDTQYF; D gene: TRBD1; V gene: TRBV7-2; J gene: TRBJ2-3; clone size: few; CDR3 length: 15
CDR3 DNA: TGTGCCACCGCCCGCCCAGCCACAGATACGCAGTATTTT; CDR3 protein: CATARPATDTQYF; D gene: NA; V gene: TRBV24-1; J gene: TRBJ2-3; clone size: NA; CDR3 length: 13
CDR3 DNA: TGCGCCAGCAGTCAATCGCCGGGACCCTACGAGCAGTACTTC; CDR3 protein: CASSQSPGPYEQYF; D gene: NA; V gene: TRBV23-1; J gene: TRBJ2-7; clone size: NA; CDR3 length: 14
CDR3 DNA: TGTGCCAGCACCCTCCCGAGTTTCAACAATGAGCAGTTCTTC; CDR3 protein: CASTLPSFNNEQFF; D gene: NA; V gene: TRBV6-2/TRBV6-3; J gene: TRBJ2-1; clone size: NA; CDR3 length: 14
CDR3 DNA: TGTGCTAGTGGTCCCCGAGGGGGAGCGACCGAGCAGTACTTC; CDR3 protein: CASGPRGGATEQYF; D gene: NA; V gene: TRBV12-5; J gene: TRBJ2-7; clone size: NA; CDR3 length: 14
CDR3 DNA: TGTGCCAGCAGAATGAATACGGGAGTGGGGGATACGCAGTATTTT; CDR3 protein: CASRMNTGVGDTQYF; D gene: NA; V gene: TRBV7-2; J gene: TRBJ2-3; clone size: many; CDR3 length: 15
CDR3 DNA: TGTGCCATCAGTGAGCTTCTGAGGGGGGCCGACTATGGCTACACCTTC; CDR3 protein: CAISELLRGADYGYTF; D gene: NA; V gene: TRBV10-3; J gene: TRBJ1-2; clone size: few; CDR3 length: 16
CDR3 DNA: TGCGCCAGCAGCGAGGTCGGGAGTACCGGGGAGCTGTTTTTT; CDR3 protein: CASSEVGSTGELFF; D gene: NA; V gene: TRBV5-1; J gene: TRBJ2-2; clone size: NA; CDR3 length: 14
CDR3 DNA: TGCAGTGCCCCAAGAGGCGGGAGGGACACCGGGGAGCTGTTTTTT; CDR3 protein: CSAPRGGRDTGELFF; D gene: TRBD2; V gene: TRBV20-1; J gene: TRBJ2-2; clone size: few; CDR3 length: 15